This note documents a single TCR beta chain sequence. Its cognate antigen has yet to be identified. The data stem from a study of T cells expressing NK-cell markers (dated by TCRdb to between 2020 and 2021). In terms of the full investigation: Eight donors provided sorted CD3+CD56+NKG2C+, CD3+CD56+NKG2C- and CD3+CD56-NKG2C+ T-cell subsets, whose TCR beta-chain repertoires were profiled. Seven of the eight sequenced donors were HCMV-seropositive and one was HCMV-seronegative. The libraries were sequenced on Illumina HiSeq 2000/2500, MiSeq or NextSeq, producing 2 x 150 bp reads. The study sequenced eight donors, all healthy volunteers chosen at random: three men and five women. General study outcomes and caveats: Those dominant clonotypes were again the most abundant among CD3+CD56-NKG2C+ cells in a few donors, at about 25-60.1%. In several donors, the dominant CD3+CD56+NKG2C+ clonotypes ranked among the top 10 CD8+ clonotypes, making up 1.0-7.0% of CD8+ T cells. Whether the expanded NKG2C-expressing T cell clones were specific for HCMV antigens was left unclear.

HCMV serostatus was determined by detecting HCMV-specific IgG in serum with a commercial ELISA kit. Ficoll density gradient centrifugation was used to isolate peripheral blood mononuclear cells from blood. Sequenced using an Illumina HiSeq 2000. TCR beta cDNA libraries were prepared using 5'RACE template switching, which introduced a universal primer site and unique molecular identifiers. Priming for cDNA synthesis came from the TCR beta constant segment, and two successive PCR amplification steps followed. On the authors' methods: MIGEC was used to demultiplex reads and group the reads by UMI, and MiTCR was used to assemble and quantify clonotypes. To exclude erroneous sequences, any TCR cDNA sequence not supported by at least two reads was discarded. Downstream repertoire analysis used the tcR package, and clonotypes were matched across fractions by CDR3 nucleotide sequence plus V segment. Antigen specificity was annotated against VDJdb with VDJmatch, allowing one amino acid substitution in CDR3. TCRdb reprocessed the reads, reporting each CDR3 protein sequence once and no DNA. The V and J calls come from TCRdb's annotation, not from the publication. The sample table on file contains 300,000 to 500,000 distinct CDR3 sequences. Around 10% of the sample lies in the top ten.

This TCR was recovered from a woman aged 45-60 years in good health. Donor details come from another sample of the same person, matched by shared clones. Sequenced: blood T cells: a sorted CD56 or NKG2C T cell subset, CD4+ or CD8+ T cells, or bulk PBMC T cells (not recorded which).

The CDR3 loop reads CSVEDSVLNRYF. The chain uses TRBV29-1 and TRBJ2-4. Measured from the cysteine to the phenylalanine, the CDR3 is 12 residues long. A DNA sequence was not provided. The CDR1 and CDR2 encoded by the germline V gene are SQVTM and ANQGSEA. The entire variable domain, with the stretches around the CDR3 drawn from the reference TRBV29-1 and TRBJ2-4 proteins, is SAVISQKPSRDICQRGTSLTIQCQVDSQVTMMFWYRQQPGQSLTLIATANQGSEATYESGFVIDKFPISRPNLTFSTLTVSNMSPEDSSIYLCSVEDSVLNRYFGAGTRLSVL.